The 2 T cell receptor beta chains given below trace back to one sample, sequenced in a study of T cell repertoires in cytomegalovirus infection. TCRdb re-derived calls from the reads in MiXCR, one entry per CDR3 protein. The sample lists around 450,000 distinct CDR3 sequences, approximately 31% occurring once. Sample: PBMCs. The receptor set was obtained from a human donor in good health (CMV status not recorded). Some clones in this sample may be carry-over from other donors' samples.

The rearrangement uses TRBV28 and TRBJ2-7; TRBD1 might be the D (5 bases). The CDR3 has 14 residues. Germline CDR1 reads MDHEN; CDR2 reads SYDVKM. V lost 2 bases to trimming and J lost 4 bases, with 12 bases between them. CDR3 nucleotide sequence: TGTGCCAGCAGTTTACGCAGGGTGCAATACGAGCAGTACTTC. Residues: CASSLRRVQYEQYF.

This clonotype was observed at least ten times. This chain uses TRBV19 with TRBJ1-5; 7 bases agree with TRBD1. CDR3 length: 15 amino acids. Germline V CDR1 and CDR2: LNHDA, SQIVND (reference sequence). Unmatched junction bases numbered 7, after V lost 7 bases and J lost 1 base. The DNA for the CDR3 is TGTGCCAGTAAGCTTGACAGGGCAAGCAATCAGCCCCAGCATTTT. It codes for CASKLDRASNQPQHF.